The TCR beta chain described here comes from a study of identical twins. On this clonotype itself: Its antigen is not known.

The CDR3 length is 11 residues. V lost 0 bases, J lost 9 bases, and 6 bases lay in between. Germline values: CDR1 DFQATT, CDR2 SNEGSKA (reference sequence). General study findings and limits: Out-of-frame sharing of TCR alpha in monozygotic twins was underestimated by models.

Carrying unique molecular identifiers, the cDNA also gained a universal primer site through template switching. TCRdb re-analysed the 5' RACE reads in MiXCR, keeping a single row per CDR3 protein. The sample holds over 250,000 distinct CDR3 sequences, roughly 8.6% seen once. The data were also submitted as part of a second study, on yellow fever vaccine responses in identical twins.

This chain connects TRBV20-1 to TRBJ2-1; D remains ambiguous. Sample: CD8+ T cells sorted from blood. This clonotype was sampled from a woman aged 18-29 years in good health. The CDR3 region is CSAREGFEQFF. In DNA form, the CDR3 reads TGCAGTGCTAGAGAAGGGTTTGAGCAGTTCTTC.